These T cell receptor beta chains were read from a single sample in a study of T cell changes during pregnancy in multiple sclerosis. Some clones are missing from TCRdb's copy, which holds only in-frame ones; the method was immunoSEQ multiplex PCR. This sample has approximately 40,000 clones, with about nine tenths found just once. Here the sequenced sample was CD4+ T cells from peripheral blood mononuclear cells, taken in the third trimester of pregnancy. These receptors were collected from a female donor with multiple sclerosis, enrolled in a pregnancy study. CDR3s include the opening cysteine and the closing phenylalanine or tryptophan. A D gene is named only where the DNA matches it firmly. The listing skips clone size in some rows; elsewhere it reads once, few, many or a size class.

j_call v_call clone_size d_call cdr3_aa cdr3_nt
TRBJ2-7 TRBV7-9 . TRBD2 CASSPRTSAAYEQYF TGTGCCAGCAGCCCTCGGACTAGCGCGGCCTACGAGCAGTACTTC
TRBJ1-1 TRBV18 . . CASSPDRLVSEAFF TGTGCCAGCTCACCAGACAGGCTTGTCTCTGAAGCTTTCTTT
TRBJ2-5 TRBV14 . . CASSQAQGGETQYF TGTGCCAGCAGCCAAGCTCAGGGCGGAGAGACCCAGTACTTC
TRBJ1-5 TRBV28 few TRBD1 CPQTGGQPQHF TGTCCCCAGACAGGGGGTCAGCCCCAGCATTTT
TRBJ1-4 TRBV15 . . CATSSRAGGKDEKLFF TGTGCCACCAGCTCCCGGGCCGGGGGGAAGGATGAAAAACTGTTTTTT
TRBJ2-4 TRBV28 . . CASSLTTGTIQYF TGTGCCAGCAGTTTAACTACAGGGACCATTCAGTACTTC
TRBJ2-7 TRBV7-2 . . CASSQGGYEQYF TGTGCCAGCAGCCAGGGCGGTTACGAGCAGTACTTC
TRBJ1-5 TRBV28 once . CASSLDQGSNQPQHF TGTGCCAGCAGTTTAGACCAGGGTAGCAATCAGCCCCAGCATTTT
TRBJ1-2 TRBV15 once . CATSRDPPGARGYTF TGTGCCACCAGCAGAGATCCCCCAGGGGCCAGAGGCTACACCTTC
TRBJ1-4 TRBV28 . . CASSLAEKLFF TGTGCCAGCAGTTTAGCGGAAAAACTGTTTTTT
TRBJ2-2 TRBV11-3 . . CASSLDFWLDKSNTGELFF TGTGCCAGCAGCTTAGATTTCTGGTTGGACAAATCGAACACCGGGGAGCTGTTTTTT
TRBJ2-7 TRBV18 . . CASSPTSYEQYF TGTGCCAGCTCACCCACTTCGTACGAGCAGTACTTC
TRBJ2-5 TRBV19 once TRBD2 CASSIDDSGRETQYF TGTGCCAGTAGTATAGACGATAGCGGGAGGGAGACCCAGTACTTC
TRBJ2-2 TRBV4-3 . TRBD2 CASSRTSVTGELFF TGCGCCAGCAGCCGTACTAGCGTCACCGGGGAGCTGTTTTTT
TRBJ1-1 TRBV28 . . CASSFRGRFEAFF TGTGCCAGCAGTTTCAGGGGCCGATTTGAAGCTTTCTTT
TRBJ1-4 TRBV9 . . CASSVGDANEKLFF TGTGCCAGCAGCGTAGGAGATGCTAATGAAAAACTGTTTTTT
TRBJ2-5 TRBV7-9 . . CASSLGSALETQYF TGTGCCAGCAGCTTAGGGTCCGCGTTGGAGACCCAGTACTTC
TRBJ2-7 TRBV4-1 . TRBD1 CASSRPGTGESEQYF TGCGCCAGCAGCCGACCCGGGACAGGGGAGAGCGAGCAGTACTTC
TRBJ2-2 TRBV7-2 once . CASSSPRSAYTGELFF TGTGCCAGCAGCTCCCCCCGCAGCGCGTACACCGGGGAGCTGTTTTTT
TRBJ2-7 TRBV5-1 . TRBD2 CASSLVRLAEGYEQYF TGCGCCAGCAGCTTGGTAAGACTAGCGGAGGGGTACGAGCAGTACTTC
TRBJ2-5 TRBV19 . TRBD2 CASSGLAGRGAQYF TGTGCCAGTAGTGGACTAGCGGGGAGGGGGGCCCAGTACTTC
TRBJ1-3 TRBV19 . . CASSRIQGPSGNTIYF TGTGCCAGTAGTCGAATTCAGGGGCCCTCTGGAAACACCATATATTTT
TRBJ1-2 TRBV6-1 . . CATWGRPTYGYTF TGTGCCACCTGGGGCAGACCAACCTATGGCTACACCTTC
TRBJ2-3 TRBV27 . . CASIARRGTDTQYF TGTGCCAGCATTGCTAGACGGGGGACAGATACGCAGTATTTT
TRBJ2-2 TRBV7-9 . TRBD2 CASSLTAGETGELFF TGTGCCAGCAGCTTAACGGCGGGAGAAACCGGGGAGCTGTTTTTT
TRBJ2-1 TRBV11-1 few TRBD2 CASLKRENREQFF TGTGCCAGCCTCAAGCGGGAGAACCGCGAGCAGTTCTTC
TRBJ2-7 TRBV18 . TRBD1 CASSPQGAYEQYF TGTGCCAGCTCACCCCAGGGGGCCTACGAGCAGTACTTC
TRBJ1-2 TRBV2 . TRBD1 CASSQQGLSYGYTF TGTGCCAGCAGTCAACAGGGGTTAAGCTATGGCTACACCTTC
TRBJ1-3 TRBV6-5 . . CASSIHRESGSTIYF TGTGCCAGCAGTATCCACAGGGAGTCTGGAAGCACCATATATTTT
TRBJ2-5 TRBV5-4 once TRBD2 CASSLRLAGSQETQYF TGTGCCAGCAGCTTGAGACTAGCGGGCTCCCAAGAGACCCAGTACTTC
TRBJ2-2 TRBV9 . . CASGGNGVGTGELFF TGTGCCAGCGGCGGGAATGGAGTCGGCACCGGGGAGCTGTTTTTT
TRBJ1-2 TRBV4-2 . . CASSQDWESNYGYTF TGTGCCAGCAGCCAAGATTGGGAGTCTAACTATGGCTACACCTTC
TRBJ2-3 TRBV5-1 few TRBD2 CASSSSGLLSSTDTQYF TGCGCCAGCAGCTCTAGCGGGTTATTGTCTAGCACAGATACGCAGTATTTT
TRBJ1-2 TRBV5-1 . . CASSLASEAYGYTF TGCGCCAGCAGCTTGGCCTCGGAGGCCTATGGCTACACCTTC
TRBJ2-5 TRBV11-3 . . CASGAQETQYF TGTGCCTCAGGTGCCCAAGAGACCCAGTACTTC
TRBJ2-4 TRBV5-4 . TRBD2 CASSLEGPSGNIQYF TGTGCCAGCAGCTTGGAGGGTCCTAGCGGAAACATTCAGTACTTC
TRBJ2-1 TRBV7-2 . TRBD2 CASSLAHGLVVHEQFF TGTGCCAGCAGCTTAGCGCATGGACTAGTAGTACATGAGCAGTTCTTC
TRBJ2-1 TRBV18 . . CASSLILEDEQFF TGTGCCAGCTCACTAATTCTGGAGGATGAGCAGTTCTTC
TRBJ1-3 TRBV7-9 . . CASSFGQTYSSGNTIYF TGTGCCAGCAGCTTCGGACAGACCTATTCCTCTGGAAACACCATATATTTT
TRBJ2-3 TRBV2 . TRBD2 CASSRSLGLAGTDTQYF TGTGCCAGCAGCCGCTCCCTTGGACTAGCGGGAACAGATACGCAGTATTTT
TRBJ2-7 TRBV27 . . CASSPTTVAIRPSYEQYF TGTGCCAGCAGTCCCACTACTGTAGCGATCCGGCCCTCCTACGAGCAGTACTTC
TRBJ2-3 TRBV7-2 . . CASSLGAGSGGDTQYF TGTGCCAGCAGCTTGGGTGCAGGGTCTGGCGGAGATACGCAGTATTTT
TRBJ2-1 TRBV7-2 once TRBD1 CASSSQGALRNEQFF TGTGCCAGCAGCTCACAGGGGGCGCTCCGGAATGAGCAGTTCTTC
TRBJ2-3 TRBV7-3 . TRBD2 CASSLTGGAGGNTDTQYF TGTGCCAGCAGCTTAACAGGGGGGGCGGGAGGAAACACAGATACGCAGTATTTT
TRBJ2-1 TRBV2 . TRBD2 CASSGGLADNEQFF TGTGCCAGCAGTGGTGGACTAGCGGATAATGAGCAGTTCTTC
TRBJ2-1 TRBV6-6 . TRBD2 CASSPSGSYNEQFF TGTGCCAGCAGTCCTAGCGGGAGCTACAATGAGCAGTTCTTC
TRBJ1-1 TRBV28 once TRBD1 CASSSGTGKAFF TGTGCCAGCAGTTCAGGGACAGGGAAAGCTTTCTTT
TRBJ1-1 TRBV7-9 . . CASSLGGVNTEAFF TGTGCCAGCAGCTTAGGGGGGGTGAACACTGAAGCTTTCTTT
TRBJ2-1 TRBV6-5 . . CASSLGGTDEQFF TGTGCCAGCAGTTTAGGCGGGACGGACGAGCAGTTCTTC
TRBJ2-5 TRBV5-1 . TRBD2 CASSPGLAGASETQYF TGCGCCAGCAGCCCGGGACTAGCGGGAGCTTCTGAGACCCAGTACTTC
TRBJ2-2 TRBV28 . . CASSLTANTGELFF TGTGCCAGCAGTTTGACAGCGAACACCGGGGAGCTGTTTTTT
TRBJ2-1 TRBV5-1 . . CASSPGTQTYNEQFF TGCGCCAGCAGCCCCGGGACACAAACCTACAATGAGCAGTTCTTC
TRBJ2-7 TRBV4-1 . . CASSQVADSYEQYF TGCGCCAGCAGCCAAGTGGCCGATTCCTACGAGCAGTACTTC
TRBJ2-1 TRBV13 . . CASSSTPGLTITGEQFF TGTGCCAGCAGCTCTACCCCGGGACTCACAATCACGGGTGAGCAGTTCTTC
TRBJ1-1 TRBV11-2 once TRBD1 CASSSNDRVSTEAFF TGTGCCAGCAGCTCGAACGACAGGGTAAGCACTGAAGCTTTCTTT
TRBJ2-5 TRBV4-3 . TRBD1 CASSQDGTGETQYF TGCGCCAGCAGCCAAGACGGGACAGGCGAGACCCAGTACTTC
TRBJ2-7 TRBV7-2 . . CASSLARTNYEQYF TGTGCCAGCAGCTTAGCCCGGACAAACTACGAGCAGTACTTC
TRBJ1-4 TRBV4-3 . TRBD1 CASSQELGTGHEKLFF TGCGCCAGCAGCCAAGAACTTGGGACAGGGCATGAAAAACTGTTTTTT